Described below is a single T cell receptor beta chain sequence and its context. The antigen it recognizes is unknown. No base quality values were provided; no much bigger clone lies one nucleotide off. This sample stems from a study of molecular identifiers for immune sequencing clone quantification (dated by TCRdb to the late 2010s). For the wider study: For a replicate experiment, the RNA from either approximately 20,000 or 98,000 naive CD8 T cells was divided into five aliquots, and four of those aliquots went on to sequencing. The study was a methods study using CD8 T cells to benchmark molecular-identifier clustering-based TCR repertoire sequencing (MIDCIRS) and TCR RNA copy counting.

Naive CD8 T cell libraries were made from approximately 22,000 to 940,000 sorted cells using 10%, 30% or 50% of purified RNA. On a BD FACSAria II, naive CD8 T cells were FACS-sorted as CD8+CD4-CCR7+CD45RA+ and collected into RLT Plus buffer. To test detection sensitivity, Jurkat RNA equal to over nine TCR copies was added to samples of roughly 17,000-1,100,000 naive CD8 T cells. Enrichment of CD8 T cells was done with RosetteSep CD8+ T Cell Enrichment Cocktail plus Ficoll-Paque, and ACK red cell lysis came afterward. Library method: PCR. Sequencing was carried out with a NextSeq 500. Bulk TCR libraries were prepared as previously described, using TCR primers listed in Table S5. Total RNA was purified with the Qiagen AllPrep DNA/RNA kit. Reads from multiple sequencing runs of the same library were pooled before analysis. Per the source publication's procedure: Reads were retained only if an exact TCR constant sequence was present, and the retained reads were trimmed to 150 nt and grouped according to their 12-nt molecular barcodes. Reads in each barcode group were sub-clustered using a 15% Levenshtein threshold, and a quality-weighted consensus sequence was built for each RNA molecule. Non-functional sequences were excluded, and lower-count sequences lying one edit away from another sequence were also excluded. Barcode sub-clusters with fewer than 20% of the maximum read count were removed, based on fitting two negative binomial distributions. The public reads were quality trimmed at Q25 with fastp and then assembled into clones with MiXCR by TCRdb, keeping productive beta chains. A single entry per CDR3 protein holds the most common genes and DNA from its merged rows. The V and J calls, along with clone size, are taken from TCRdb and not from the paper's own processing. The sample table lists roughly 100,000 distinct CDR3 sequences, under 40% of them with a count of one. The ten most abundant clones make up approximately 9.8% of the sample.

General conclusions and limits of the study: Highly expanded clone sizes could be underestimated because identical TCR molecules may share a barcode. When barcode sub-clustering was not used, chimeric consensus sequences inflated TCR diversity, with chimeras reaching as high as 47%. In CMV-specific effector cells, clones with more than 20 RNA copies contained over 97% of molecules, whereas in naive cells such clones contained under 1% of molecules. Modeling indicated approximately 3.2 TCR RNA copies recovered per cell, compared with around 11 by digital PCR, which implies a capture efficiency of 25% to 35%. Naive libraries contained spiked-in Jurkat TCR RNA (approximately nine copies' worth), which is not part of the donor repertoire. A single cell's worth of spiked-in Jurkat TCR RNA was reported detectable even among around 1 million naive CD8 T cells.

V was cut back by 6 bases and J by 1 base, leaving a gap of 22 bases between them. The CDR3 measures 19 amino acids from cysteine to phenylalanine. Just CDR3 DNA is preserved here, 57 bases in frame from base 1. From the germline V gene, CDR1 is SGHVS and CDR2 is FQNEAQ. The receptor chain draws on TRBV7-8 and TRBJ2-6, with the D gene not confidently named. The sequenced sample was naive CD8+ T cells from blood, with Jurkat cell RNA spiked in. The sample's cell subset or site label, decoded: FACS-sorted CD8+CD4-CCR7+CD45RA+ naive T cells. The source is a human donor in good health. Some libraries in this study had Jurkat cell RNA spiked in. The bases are TGTGCCAGCAGTTCCCGCGTCCGGCCCGAAAGTTCTGGGGCCAACGTCCTGACTTTC. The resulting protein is CASSSRVRPESSGANVLTF. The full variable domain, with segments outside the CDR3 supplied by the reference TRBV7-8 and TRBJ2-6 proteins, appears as GAGVSQSPRYKVAKRGQDVALRCDPISGHVSLFWYQQALGQGPEFLTYFQNEAQLDKSGLPSDRFFAERPEGSVSTLKIQRTQQEDSAVYLCASSSRVRPESSGANVLTFGAGSRLTVL.